The 3 T cell receptor beta chains reported below all come from one sample, sequenced in a study of T cells in Graves' hyperthyroidism and ophthalmopathy. RNA transcripts provided the source from which TCR beta CDR3 regions were amplified. During a first-round RT-PCR of the TCR CDR3, the HTBI primer set was used. TCRdb ran MiXCR on the multiplex PCR reads and lists one entry per CDR3 protein. Among about 400,000 distinct CDR3 sequences listed, 15% were seen once. The sequenced sample was blood. These TCRs come from a woman aged 25 to 39 with Graves' hyperthyroidism.

Many counts were recorded for this clonotype. The genes are TRBV20-1 and TRBJ2-5, with D perhaps being TRBD1 or TRBD2 (6 bases each). V shed 4 bases and J shed 5 bases, with 20 bases lying between them. Germline CDR1 reads DFQATT; CDR2 reads SNEGSKA (reference sequence). This CDR3 has 15 residues. CDR3 sequence reads: CSATIGGTTSETQYF. CDR3 nucleotides: TGCAGTGCTACTATTGGGGGGACAACCAGCGAGACCCAGTACTTC.

In its sample, this clonotype was seen a few times. The chain carries TRBV10-3 and TRBJ1-1; D gene uncertain. Trimming pared 0 bases from V and 1 base from J, leaving 9 bases between. The CDR3 length is 15 residues. CDR1 is ENHRY and CDR2 is SYGVKD in the germline V gene. As DNA, the CDR3 is TGTGCCATCAGTGAGTCAGGGCAGAGGAACACTGAAGCTTTCTTT. The encoded protein is CAISESGQRNTEAFF.

This clonotype was detected many times. The rearrangement joins TRBV6-1 to TRBJ1-6; TRBD1 might be the D (5 bases). This CDR3 has 19 residues. CDR1 and CDR2 (germline): MNHNS, SASEGT. The germline V and J ends were trimmed by 7 bases and 0 bases, with 22 bases remaining between them. The CDR3 region is CASIAGTPLFPSYNSPLHF. As DNA, the CDR3 is TGTGCCAGCATTGCAGGGACTCCGTTATTCCCCTCCTATAATTCACCCCTCCACTTT.